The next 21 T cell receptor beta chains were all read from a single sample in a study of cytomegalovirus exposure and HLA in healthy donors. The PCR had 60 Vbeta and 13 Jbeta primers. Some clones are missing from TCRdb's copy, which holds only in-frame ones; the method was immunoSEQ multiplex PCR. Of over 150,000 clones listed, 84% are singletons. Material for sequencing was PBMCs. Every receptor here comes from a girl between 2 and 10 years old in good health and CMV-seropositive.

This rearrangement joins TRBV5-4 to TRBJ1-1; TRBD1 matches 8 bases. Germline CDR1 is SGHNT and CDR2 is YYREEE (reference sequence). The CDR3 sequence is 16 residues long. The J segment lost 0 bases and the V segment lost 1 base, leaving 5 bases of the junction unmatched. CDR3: CASSLRPGGMNTEAFF. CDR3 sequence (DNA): TGTGCCAGCAGCTTGCGCCCAGGGGGCATGAACACTGAAGCTTTCTTT.

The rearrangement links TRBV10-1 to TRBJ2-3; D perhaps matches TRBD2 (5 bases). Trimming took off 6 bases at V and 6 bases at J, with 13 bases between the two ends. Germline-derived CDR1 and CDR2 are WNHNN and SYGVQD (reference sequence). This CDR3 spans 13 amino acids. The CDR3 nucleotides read TGCGCCAGCAGGAACCTACCGGGGGATACGCAGTATTTT. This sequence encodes CASRNLPGDTQYF.

CDR3 residues: CASSIALRGRETQYF. The CDR3 DNA follows: TGTGCCAGTAGTATAGCCCTCCGCGGGAGAGAGACCCAGTACTTC. The rearrangement links TRBV19 to TRBJ2-5; 7 bases are a match to TRBD2. The trim removed 1 base at V and 4 bases at J, leaving 6 bases unmatched. CDR1 LNHDA and CDR2 SQIVND come from the germline V gene (reference sequence). The CDR3 has 15 residues.

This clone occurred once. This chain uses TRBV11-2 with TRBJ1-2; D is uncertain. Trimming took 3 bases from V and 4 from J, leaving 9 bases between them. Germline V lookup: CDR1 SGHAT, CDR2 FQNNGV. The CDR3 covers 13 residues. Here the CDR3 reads CASSFGGAYGYTF. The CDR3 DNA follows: TGTGCCAGCAGCTTTGGAGGTGCCTATGGCTACACCTTC.

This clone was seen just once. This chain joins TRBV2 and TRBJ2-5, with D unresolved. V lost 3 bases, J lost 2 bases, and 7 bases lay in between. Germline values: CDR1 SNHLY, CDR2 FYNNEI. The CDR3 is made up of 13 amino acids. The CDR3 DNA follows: TGTGCCAGCAGTGATTACGCGCAAGAGACCCAGTACTTC. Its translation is CASSDYAQETQYF.

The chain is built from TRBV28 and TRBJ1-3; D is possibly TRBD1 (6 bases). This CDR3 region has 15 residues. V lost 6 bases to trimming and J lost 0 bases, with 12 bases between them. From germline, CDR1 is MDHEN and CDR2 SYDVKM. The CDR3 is CASSDRSFSGNTIYF. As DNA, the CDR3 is TGTGCCAGCAGCGACAGGAGCTTCTCTGGAAACACCATATATTTT.

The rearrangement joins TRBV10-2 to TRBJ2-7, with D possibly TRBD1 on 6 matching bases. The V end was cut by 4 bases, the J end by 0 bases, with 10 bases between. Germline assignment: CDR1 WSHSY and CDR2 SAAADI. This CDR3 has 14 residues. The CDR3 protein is CASSVGTHSYEQYF. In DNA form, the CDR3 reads TGCGCCAGCAGTGTAGGGACACACTCCTACGAGCAGTACTTC.

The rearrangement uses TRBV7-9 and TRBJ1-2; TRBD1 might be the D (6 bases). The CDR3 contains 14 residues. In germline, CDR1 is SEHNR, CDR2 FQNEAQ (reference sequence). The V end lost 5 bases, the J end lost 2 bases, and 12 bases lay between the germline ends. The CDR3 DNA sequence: TGTGCCAGCAGCGACGACAGGATCAACTATGGCTACACCTTC. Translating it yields CASSDDRINYGYTF.

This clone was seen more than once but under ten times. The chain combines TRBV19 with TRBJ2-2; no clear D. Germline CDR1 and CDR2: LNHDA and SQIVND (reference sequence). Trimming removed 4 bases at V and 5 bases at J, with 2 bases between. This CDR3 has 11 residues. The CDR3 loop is CASSTTGELFF. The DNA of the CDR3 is TGTGCCAGTAGTACGACCGGGGAGCTGTTTTTT.

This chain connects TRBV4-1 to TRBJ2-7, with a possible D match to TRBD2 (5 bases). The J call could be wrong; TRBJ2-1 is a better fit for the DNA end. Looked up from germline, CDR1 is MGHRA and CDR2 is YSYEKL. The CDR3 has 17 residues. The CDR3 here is CASSQALLVRVLNEQFF. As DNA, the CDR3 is TGCGCCAGCAGCCAAGCCCTACTAGTAAGAGTTTTAAATGAGCAGTTCTTC.

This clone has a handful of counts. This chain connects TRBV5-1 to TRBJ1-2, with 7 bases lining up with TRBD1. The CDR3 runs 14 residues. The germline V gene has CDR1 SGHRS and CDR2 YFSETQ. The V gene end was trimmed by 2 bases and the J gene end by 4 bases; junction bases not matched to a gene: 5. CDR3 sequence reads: CASSFGQEGYGYTF. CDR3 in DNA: TGCGCCAGCAGCTTCGGACAGGAGGGCTATGGCTACACCTTC.

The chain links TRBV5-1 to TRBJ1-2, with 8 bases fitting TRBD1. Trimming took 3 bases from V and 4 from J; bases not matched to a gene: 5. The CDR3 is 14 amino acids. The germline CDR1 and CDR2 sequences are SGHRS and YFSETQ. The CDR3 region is CASSSDRALYGYTF. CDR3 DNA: TGCGCCAGCAGCTCGGACAGGGCTCTCTATGGCTACACCTTC.

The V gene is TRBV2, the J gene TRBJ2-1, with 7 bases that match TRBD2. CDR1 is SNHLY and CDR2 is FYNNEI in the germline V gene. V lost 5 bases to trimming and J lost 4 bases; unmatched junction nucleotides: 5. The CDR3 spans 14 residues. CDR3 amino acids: CASSRLARYNEQFF. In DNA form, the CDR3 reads TGTGCCAGCAGTCGACTAGCCCGTTACAATGAGCAGTTCTTC.

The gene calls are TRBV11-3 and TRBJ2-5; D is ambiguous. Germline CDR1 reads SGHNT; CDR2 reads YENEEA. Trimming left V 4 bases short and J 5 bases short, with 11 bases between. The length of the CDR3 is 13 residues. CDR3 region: CASSSKERETQYF. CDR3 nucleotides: TGTGCCAGCAGCTCCAAGGAGAGGGAGACCCAGTACTTC.

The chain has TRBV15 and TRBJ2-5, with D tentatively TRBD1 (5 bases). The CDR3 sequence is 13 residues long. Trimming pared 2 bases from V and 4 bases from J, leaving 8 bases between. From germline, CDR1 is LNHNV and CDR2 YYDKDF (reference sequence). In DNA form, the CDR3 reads TGTGCCACCAGCAGAAGGGGTCCAGAGACCCAGTACTTC. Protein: CATSRRGPETQYF. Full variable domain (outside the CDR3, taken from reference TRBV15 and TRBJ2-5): DAMVIQNPRYQVTQFGKPVTLSCSQTLNHNVMYWYQQKSSQAPKLLFHYYDKDFNNEADTPDNFQSRRPNTSFCFLDIRSPGLGDTAMYLCATSRRGPETQYFGPGTRLLVL.

CDR3 sequence: CASSQVVLTPGQYF. In DNA form, the CDR3 reads TGCGCCAGCAGCCAAGTCGTCTTGACCCCGGGGCAGTACTTC. The genes are TRBV4-1 and TRBJ2-7; D is unclear. Germline V lookup: CDR1 MGHRA, CDR2 YSYEKL. V lost 1 base and J lost 9, with 16 bases in between. This CDR3 has 14 residues.

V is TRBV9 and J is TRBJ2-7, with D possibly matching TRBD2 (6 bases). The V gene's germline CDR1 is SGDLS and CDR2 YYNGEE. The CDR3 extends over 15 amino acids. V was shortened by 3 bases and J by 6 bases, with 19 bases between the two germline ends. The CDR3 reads CASSDRDLGVREQYF. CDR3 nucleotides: TGTGCCAGCAGCGACCGGGACTTAGGGGTCCGCGAGCAGTACTTC.

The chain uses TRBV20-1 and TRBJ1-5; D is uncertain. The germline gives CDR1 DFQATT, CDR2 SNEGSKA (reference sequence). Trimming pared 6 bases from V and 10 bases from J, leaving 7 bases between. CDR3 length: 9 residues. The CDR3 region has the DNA TGCAGTGCGGGCCGCCCCCAGCATTTT. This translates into CSAGRPQHF.

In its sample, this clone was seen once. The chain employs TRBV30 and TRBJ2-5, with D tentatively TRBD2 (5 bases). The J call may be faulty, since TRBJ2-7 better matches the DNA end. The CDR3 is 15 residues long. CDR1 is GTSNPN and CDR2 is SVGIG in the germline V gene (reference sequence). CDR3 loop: CAWSKEAGRDYEQYF. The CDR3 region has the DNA TGTGCCTGGAGTAAGGAGGCAGGTAGGGACTACGAGCAGTACTTC.

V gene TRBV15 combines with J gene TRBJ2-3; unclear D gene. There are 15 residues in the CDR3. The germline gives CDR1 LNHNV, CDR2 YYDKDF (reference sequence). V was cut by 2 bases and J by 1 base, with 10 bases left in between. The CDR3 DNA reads TGTGCCACCAGCAGATTGCAGCGAGGCACAGATACGCAGTATTTT. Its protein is CATSRLQRGTDTQYF.

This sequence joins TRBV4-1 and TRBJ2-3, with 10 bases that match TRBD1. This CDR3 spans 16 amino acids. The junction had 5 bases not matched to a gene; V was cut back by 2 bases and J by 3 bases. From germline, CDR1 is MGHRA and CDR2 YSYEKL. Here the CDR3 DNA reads TGCGCCAGCAGCCAAAACCCGGGACAGGGGACAGATACGCAGTATTTT. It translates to CASSQNPGQGTDTQYF.